These T cell receptor beta chains were read from a single sample in a study of T cells in Graves' hyperthyroidism and ophthalmopathy. TCRdb recomputed calls from the multiplex PCR reads with MiXCR, one row per CDR3 protein. The table includes about 300,000 distinct CDR3 sequences, roughly 19% detected once. The sample was blood. The receptors shown here come from a man between 45 and 60 years old with Graves' ophthalmopathy. Both conserved end residues are part of each CDR3. The D gene is left open where the match is weak. Clone size is shown for a subset of rows, as once, few, many or a class of expanded clone.

TRBJ2-3 TRBV28 - many CASSLYPGSTDTQYF TGTGCCAGCAGTTTATACCCCGGCAGCACAGATACGCAGTATTTT
TRBJ2-5 TRBV7-2 - many CASSPVTRSGETQYF TGTGCCAGCAGCCCTGTTACTAGGTCGGGGGAGACCCAGTACTTC
TRBJ2-1 TRBV30 - - CAWKKGGTGFF TGTGCCTGGAAGAAGGGGGGCACGGGGTTCTTC
TRBJ1-1 TRBV5-1 TRBD1 - CASGQGSEAFF TGCGCCAGCGGACAGGGTTCTGAAGCTTTCTTT
TRBJ2-1 TRBV19 - - CASSIEPNLDNEQFF TGTGCCAGTAGTATCGAACCAAACCTTGACAATGAGCAGTTCTTC
TRBJ2-1 TRBV30 - many CAWSDLLALEQFF TGTGCCTGGAGTGACCTACTAGCACTTGAGCAGTTCTTC
TRBJ2-1 TRBV6-1 TRBD2 few CASSEEGLAGVNEQFF TGTGCCAGCAGTGAGGAAGGACTAGCGGGAGTAAATGAGCAGTTCTTC
TRBJ2-3 TRBV18 - many CASSPRQVGTDTQYF TGTGCCAGCTCACCTAGACAGGTCGGCACAGATACGCAGTATTTT
TRBJ2-2 TRBV5-4 TRBD2 - CASSLASGRNTGELFF TGTGCCAGCAGCTTGGCCAGCGGGAGGAACACCGGGGAGCTGTTTTTT
TRBJ2-3 TRBV5-1 - - CASSLDGRSTDTQYF TGCGCCAGCAGCTTGGATGGGCGAAGCACAGATACGCAGTATTTT
TRBJ2-1 TRBV7-8 - many CASSLLALVSRVAEEQFF TGTGCCAGCAGCTTATTGGCGCTTGTCAGCCGGGTGGCAGAAGAGCAGTTCTTC
TRBJ1-1 TRBV10-1 - - CASSHMGVGAFF TGCGCCAGCAGCCACATGGGTGTTGGAGCTTTCTTT
TRBJ2-5 TRBV29-1 - few CSVEVRYQETQYF TGCAGCGTTGAAGTGCGGTACCAAGAGACCCAGTACTTC
TRBJ1-2 TRBV20-1 - many CSASRDGYTF TGCAGTGCTTCCAGGGATGGCTACACCTTC
TRBJ1-4 TRBV30 - many CAWSVRRGTTNEKLFF TGTGCCTGGAGTGTACGTCGGGGGACAACTAATGAAAAACTGTTTTTT
TRBJ2-3 TRBV7-9 TRBD2 few CASSLKGGTSGSQGTQYF TGTGCCAGCAGCTTAAAGGGGGGGACTAGCGGGAGCCAGGGGACGCAGTATTTT
TRBJ2-3 TRBV3-1 TRBD1 many CASSQRTGRADTQYF TGTGCCAGCAGCCAGAGGACAGGGCGGGCAGATACGCAGTATTTT
TRBJ2-7 TRBV5-1 TRBD1 many CASSIRQGASHEQYF TGCGCCAGCAGCATCCGACAGGGGGCAAGCCACGAGCAGTACTTC
TRBJ1-2 TRBV6-1 - many CASSETQAYGYTF TGTGCCAGCAGTGAGACACAAGCCTATGGCTACACCTTC
TRBJ2-7 TRBV7-9 - - CASSLAPGDPWSYEQYF TGTGCCAGCAGCTTAGCGCCTGGGGACCCATGGTCCTACGAGCAGTACTTC
TRBJ1-5 TRBV6-5 - - CASSYSSPNQPQHF TGTGCCAGCAGTTACTCAAGTCCCAATCAGCCCCAGCATTTT
TRBJ1-2 TRBV2 - few CASTVAGLGGYTF TGTGCCAGCACCGTCGCAGGGCTTGGTGGCTACACCTTC
TRBJ2-1 TRBV28 - - CASSPGTEQFF TGTGCCAGCAGTCCCGGGACAGAGCAGTTCTTC
TRBJ1-1 TRBV29-1 TRBD1 many CSVGQGAFTEAFF TGCAGCGTGGGACAGGGGGCTTTTACTGAAGCTTTCTTT
TRBJ2-2 TRBV5-1 TRBD2 few CASSREGGTGELFF TGCGCCAGCAGCCGGGAGGGAGGAACCGGGGAGCTGTTTTTT
TRBJ2-3 TRBV10-2 - - CASSGVLGLDTQYF TGCGCCAGCAGTGGTGTCTTAGGTCTAGATACGCAGTATTTT
TRBJ1-2 TRBV10-3 TRBD1 many CAISEKGQGYGYTF TGTGCCATCAGTGAGAAGGGACAGGGGTATGGCTACACCTTC
TRBJ2-2 TRBV29-1 TRBD1 - CSVGTGTNTGELFF TGCAGCGTAGGGACAGGGACCAACACCGGGGAGCTGTTTTTT
TRBJ2-5 TRBV7-9 - - CASSFSGGSSKGTQYF TGTGCCAGCAGCTTTTCGGGGGGCTCCAGTAAAGGGACCCAGTACTTC
TRBJ1-2 TRBV10-3 - few CAISESGDLLGYTF TGTGCCATCAGTGAGTCGGGGGACCTGCTCGGCTACACCTTC
TRBJ2-7 TRBV7-9 - few CASSLDGTAQGQYF TGTGCCAGCAGCTTAGACGGGACTGCTCAAGGGCAGTACTTC
TRBJ1-5 TRBV6-5 - few CASSYSGGSNQPQHF TGTGCCAGCAGTTACAGTGGGGGTAGCAATCAGCCCCAGCATTTT
TRBJ2-7 TRBV27 - - CASSFSRTVSHEQYF TGTGCCAGCAGTTTTTCCCGGACGGTTTCCCACGAGCAGTACTTC
TRBJ2-1 TRBV12-3/TRBV12-4 TRBD2 few CATSTSADSYNEQFF TGTGCCACTTCTACTAGCGCCGATTCCTACAATGAGCAGTTCTTC
TRBJ2-2 TRBV20-1 - many CSAPSGWNTGELFF TGCAGTGCACCGAGCGGGTGGAACACCGGGGAGCTGTTTTTT
TRBJ2-5 TRBV2 - many CASGVKQGYQETQYF TGTGCCAGCGGGGTGAAACAGGGATACCAAGAGACCCAGTACTTC
TRBJ1-2 TRBV3-1 TRBD1 few CASSQTGGRDYGYTF TGTGCCAGCAGCCAAACAGGGGGGCGGGACTATGGCTACACCTTC
TRBJ1-3 TRBV12-3/TRBV12-4 - few CASREGQGIGNTIYF TGTGCCAGCCGTGAGGGCCAGGGTATTGGAAACACCATATATTTT
TRBJ1-2 TRBV6-1 - - CASSHNTPAINYGYTF TGTGCCAGCAGTCACAACACCCCTGCGATTAACTATGGCTACACCTTC
TRBJ1-1 TRBV7-3 - many CASSLTSGHTEAFF TGTGCCAGCAGCTTAACGTCCGGCCACACTGAAGCTTTCTTT